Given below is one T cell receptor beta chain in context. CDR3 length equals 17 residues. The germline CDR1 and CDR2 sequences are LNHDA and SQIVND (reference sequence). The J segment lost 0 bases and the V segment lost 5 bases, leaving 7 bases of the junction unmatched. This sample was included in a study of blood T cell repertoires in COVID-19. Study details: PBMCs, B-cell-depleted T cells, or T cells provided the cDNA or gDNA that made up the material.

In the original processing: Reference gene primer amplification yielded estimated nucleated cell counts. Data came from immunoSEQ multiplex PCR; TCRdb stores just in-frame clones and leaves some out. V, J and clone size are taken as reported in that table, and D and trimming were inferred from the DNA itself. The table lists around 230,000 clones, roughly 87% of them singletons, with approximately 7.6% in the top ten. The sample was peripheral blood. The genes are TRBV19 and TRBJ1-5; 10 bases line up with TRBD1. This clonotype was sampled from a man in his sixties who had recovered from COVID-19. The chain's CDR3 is CASSARQGANSNQPQHF. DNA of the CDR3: TGTGCCAGTAGTGCAAGACAGGGGGCTAATAGCAATCAGCCCCAGCATTTT.